Shown below are 18 T cell receptor beta chains from a single sample sequenced in a study of blood T cell repertoires in COVID-19. Profiled with immunoSEQ multiplex PCR; TCRdb holds only in-frame clones, not every one. The sample lists around 39,000 clones, approximately 81% seen once, with about 29% in the top ten. Input material: peripheral blood. All receptors derive from a man older than 75 with active or convalescent COVID-19.

This clone has more than one count but fewer than ten. The V gene is TRBV28, the J gene TRBJ2-7; 7 bases agree with TRBD1. This CDR3 contains 13 residues. Germline V gives CDR1 MDHEN, CDR2 SYDVKM. The ends lost 5 bases at V and 7 bases at J; junction bases unmatched: 8. The CDR3 protein is CASSTLQGSEQYF. For the CDR3, the DNA is TGTGCCAGCAGTACCTTACAGGGGAGTGAGCAGTACTTC.

The chain carries TRBV18 and TRBJ2-2; D may be TRBD1 (6 bases). The V gene lost 3 bases and the J gene lost 0 bases, with 11 bases spanning the gap. This CDR3 is 16 amino acids long. Per the germline V gene, CDR1 is KGHSH and CDR2 is LQKENI. This chain's CDR3 is CASSPMDRTNTGELFF. In nucleotides, the CDR3 is TGTGCCAGCTCACCGATGGACAGAACGAACACCGGGGAGCTGTTTTTT. Together with reference TRBV18 and TRBJ2-2, the CDR3 gives the full variable domain: NAGVMQNPRHLVRRRGQEARLRCSPMKGHSHVYWYRQLPEEGLKFMVYLQKENIIDESGMPKERFSAEFPKEGPSILRIQQVVRGDSAAYFCASSPMDRTNTGELFFGEGSRLTVL.

The rearrangement uses TRBV29-1 and TRBJ1-3; possible D gene TRBD1, 6 bases. The V gene lost 5 bases and the J gene lost 0 bases, with 8 bases spanning the gap. The CDR3 is 13 residues long. Per germline, CDR1 SQVTM and CDR2 ANQGSEA. The CDR3 DNA reads TGCAGCGTTCGGACAGACTCTGGAAACACCATATATTTT. Protein: CSVRTDSGNTIYF.

The chain joins TRBV7-9 to TRBJ2-2; perhaps TRBD1 as D (6 bases). Per the germline V gene, CDR1 is SEHNR and CDR2 is FQNEAQ (reference sequence). The germline V and J ends were trimmed by 11 bases and 3 bases, with 13 bases remaining between them. CDR3 length: 13 amino acids. The CDR3 region has the DNA TGTGCCCCTTTGTCAGGGGACACCGGGGAGCTGTTTTTT. As protein: CAPLSGDTGELFF.

A single count supports this clone. The gene calls are TRBV2 and TRBJ1-6; D gene uncertain. This CDR3 has 16 amino acids. From germline, CDR1 is SNHLY and CDR2 FYNNEI. V lost 6 bases, J lost 0 bases, and 12 bases lay in between. CDR3 DNA sequence: TGTGCCAGCAGCAGAGAGCACAGCTCCTATAATTCACCCCTCCACTTT. It translates to CASSREHSSYNSPLHF.

V gene TRBV2 combines with J gene TRBJ2-7; D is perhaps TRBD1 (5 bases). Per the germline V gene, CDR1 is SNHLY and CDR2 is FYNNEI. The CDR3 runs 13 residues. Trimming cost V 6 bases and J 7 bases, with 16 bases left between them. CDR3 loop: CASRQDDLREQYF. CDR3 nucleotides: TGTGCCAGCAGACAGGACGACCTCCGGGAGCAGTACTTC.

The chain combines TRBV11-2 with TRBJ1-6; TRBD1 aligns across 7 bases. This CDR3 spans 16 amino acids. CDR1 is SGHAT and CDR2 is FQNNGV in the germline V gene. Trimming took 2 bases from V and 6 from J; bases not matched to a gene: 7. In DNA, the CDR3 is TGTGCCAGCAGCTTAACAGGGGACGGGTTTAATTCACCCCTCCACTTT. This encodes CASSLTGDGFNSPLHF.

The chain combines TRBV11-3 with TRBJ1-3, with 7 bases that match TRBD1. V was pared by 4 bases and J by 4 bases, with 13 bases of the junction left unmatched. The CDR3 extends over 17 amino acids. Germline CDR1 and CDR2: SGHNT and YENEEA. The CDR3 region has the DNA TGTGCCAGCAGCTCCCCTGGTTTCAGGGGGTACGGAAACACCATATATTTT. Encoded protein: CASSSPGFRGYGNTIYF.

This rearrangement joins TRBV7-2 to TRBJ2-7, with D maybe TRBD2 (6 bases). Trimming took off 7 bases at V and 6 bases at J, with 19 bases between the two ends. CDR1 and CDR2 (germline): SGHTA, FQGNSA. The CDR3 is made up of 14 amino acids. The CDR3 protein is CASTISTGSGEQYF. DNA of the CDR3: TGTGCCAGCACAATATCGACCGGGAGTGGCGAGCAGTACTTC.

The gene calls are TRBV5-1 and TRBJ2-5; D perhaps matches TRBD1 (6 bases). The CDR3 spans 14 residues. Trimming stripped 2 bases from V and 2 bases from J, with 10 bases between. Per germline, CDR1 SGHRS and CDR2 YFSETQ. The CDR3 is CASSLQGWQETQYF. The CDR3 DNA follows: TGCGCCAGCAGCTTACAGGGTTGGCAAGAGACCCAGTACTTC.

This rearrangement joins TRBV30 to TRBJ2-7; D is unresolved. Per germline, CDR1 GTSNPN and CDR2 SVGIG (reference sequence). V lost 4 bases and J lost 2, with 9 bases in between. This CDR3 has 12 residues. The CDR3 is CAWKSNTYEQYF. CDR3 in DNA: TGTGCCTGGAAGAGCAATACCTACGAGCAGTACTTC. The full variable domain, completed using reference TRBV30 and TRBJ2-7, is SQTIHQWPATLVQPVGSPLSLECTVEGTSNPNLYWYRQAAGRGLQLLFYSVGIGQISSEVPQNLSASRPQDRQFILSSKKLLLSDSGFYLCAWKSNTYEQYFGPGTRLTVT.

The chain combines TRBV7-9 with TRBJ2-7; maybe TRBD2 (5 bases). The CDR3 is 19 residues long. Germline V gene lookup returns CDR1 SEHNR and CDR2 FQNEAQ (reference sequence). The V and J ends lost 4 bases and 4 bases respectively, with 29 bases between them. DNA of the CDR3: TGTGCCAGCAGCTCGACGGGAACGGGCCGTGGGATAGTGGGTTACGAGCAGTACTTC. Protein product: CASSSTGTGRGIVGYEQYF.

The rearrangement links TRBV5-1 to TRBJ2-7; 7 bases align to TRBD1. The germline CDR1 and CDR2 sequences are SGHRS and YFSETQ. The V and J ends lost 0 bases and 5 bases, in that order; junction bases with no gene match: 8. The CDR3 spans 15 residues. The CDR3 spells CASSLEAQGIDEQYF. CDR3 DNA: TGCGCCAGCAGCTTGGAGGCACAGGGGATAGACGAGCAGTACTTC.

The chain links TRBV4-2 to TRBJ1-2, with D possibly matching TRBD1 (6 bases). CDR3 length equals 14 residues. Germline-derived CDR1 and CDR2 are LGHNA and YNFKEQ. The V end lost 2 bases, the J end lost 5 bases, and 12 bases lay between the germline ends. The CDR3 spells CASSQMTGEYGYTF. As DNA, the CDR3 is TGTGCCAGCAGCCAAATGACAGGAGAGTATGGCTACACCTTC.

The chain recombines TRBV7-9 with TRBJ1-5; D unclear. Germline CDR1 reads SEHNR; CDR2 reads FQNEAQ (reference sequence). There are 12 residues in the CDR3. V dropped 2 bases and J dropped 9 bases, with 8 bases sitting between them. CDR3 nucleotides: TGTGCCAGCAGCTTAATTTCGGGGCCCCAGCATTTT. It is translated as CASSLISGPQHF.

The V call is TRBV18, the J call TRBJ2-3; 11 bases line up with TRBD1. V dropped 2 bases and J dropped 4; count of bases not matched to a gene: 5. Germline CDR1 reads KGHSH; CDR2 reads LQKENI. The length of the CDR3 is 16 residues. CDR3 protein: CASSPWGQGEADTQYF. The CDR3 nucleotides are TGTGCCAGCTCACCATGGGGACAGGGGGAAGCAGATACGCAGTATTTT.

The genes are TRBV18 and TRBJ1-2, with 7 positions matching TRBD1. The J segment lost 5 bases and the V segment lost 4 bases, leaving 7 bases of the junction unmatched. CDR1 KGHSH and CDR2 LQKENI come from the germline V gene. The CDR3 consists of 14 residues. The DNA of the CDR3 is TGTGCCAGCTCACTCGACAGGGACCGGTATGGCTACACCTTC. Encoded protein: CASSLDRDRYGYTF.

The chain combines TRBV19 with TRBJ2-6; 8 bases map to TRBD1. Trimming took 5 bases from V and 0 from J; bases not matched to a gene: 0. Germline CDR1 reads LNHDA; CDR2 reads SQIVND (reference sequence). CDR3 length equals 15 residues. The CDR3 sequence: CASSGQGSGANVLTF. CDR3 coding DNA: TGTGCCAGTAGTGGACAGGGCTCTGGGGCCAACGTCCTGACTTTC.